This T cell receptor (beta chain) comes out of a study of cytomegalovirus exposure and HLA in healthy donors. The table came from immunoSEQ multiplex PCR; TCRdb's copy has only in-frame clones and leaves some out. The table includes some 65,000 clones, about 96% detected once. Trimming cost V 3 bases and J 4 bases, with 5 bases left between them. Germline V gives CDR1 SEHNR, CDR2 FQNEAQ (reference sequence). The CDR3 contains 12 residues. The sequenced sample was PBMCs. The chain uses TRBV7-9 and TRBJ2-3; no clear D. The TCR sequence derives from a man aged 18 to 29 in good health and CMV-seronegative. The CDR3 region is CASSFAADTQYF. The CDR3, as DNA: TGTGCCAGCAGCTTCGCGGCAGATACGCAGTATTTT. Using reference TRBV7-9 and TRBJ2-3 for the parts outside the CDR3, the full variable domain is DTGVSQNPRHKITKRGQNVTFRCDPISEHNRLYWYRQTLGQGPEFLTYFQNEAQLEKSRLLSDRFSAERPKGSFSTLEIQRTEQGDSAMYLCASSFAADTQYFGPGTRLTVL.